Presented here are 5 T cell receptor beta chains from one specimen sequenced in a study of identical twins. TCRdb reanalysed the 5' RACE reads using MiXCR and keeps one entry per CDR3 protein. The sample consists of 520,000 or so distinct CDR3 sequences, less than 25% of them appearing once. These data are also associated with another study on T cells expressing NK-cell markers.

Input material: CD4+ T cells sorted from blood. These TCRs come from a woman under 30 in good health.

This clonotype was observed a handful of times. V gene TRBV20-1 combines with J gene TRBJ1-2; D is undetermined. Trimming took 3 bases from V and 8 from J, leaving 16 bases between them. The CDR3 has 13 amino acids. Germline CDR1 reads DFQATT; CDR2 reads SNEGSKA (reference sequence). CDR3 coding DNA: TGCAGTGCTAGTACGGCCTCTACGTCCGGCTACACCTTC. Its translation: CSASTASTSGYTF.

This clonotype was detected only a few times. CDR3 in DNA: TGTGCCAGCAGTTTATCCGAGAACTCGGGCTACACCTTC. The encoded protein is CASSLSENSGYTF. This chain joins TRBV27 and TRBJ1-2; D uncertain. Trimming cost V 0 bases and J 8 bases, with 10 bases left between them. This CDR3 has 13 amino acids. Looked up from germline, CDR1 is MNHEY and CDR2 is SMNVEV (reference sequence).

This clonotype came up many times. The CDR3 DNA reads TGTGCCATCAGTGAGCAGGAAAACACTGAAGCTTTCTTT. This translates into CAISEQENTEAFF. The chain is built from TRBV10-3 and TRBJ1-1; D unclear. Deletions cut 2 bases from V and 2 bases from J, with 6 bases between. The CDR3 is 13 residues long. The germline V gene encodes CDR1 ENHRY and CDR2 SYGVKD.

The chain employs TRBV5-4 and TRBJ2-7; 11 bases map to TRBD1. CDR3 length equals 16 residues. The junction had 8 bases not matched to a gene; V was cut back by 3 bases and J by 3 bases. Germline V lookup: CDR1 SGHNT, CDR2 YYREEE (reference sequence). The CDR3 reads CASSSNTGTGGYEQYF. The CDR3 DNA is TGTGCCAGCAGCTCGAATACCGGGACAGGGGGCTACGAGCAGTACTTC.

This chain connects TRBV5-1 to TRBJ2-6, with D perhaps matching TRBD2 (5 bases). Germline CDR1 SGHRS, CDR2 YFSETQ. The CDR3 is 16 amino acids. Deletions cut 2 bases from V and 2 bases from J, with 11 bases between. CDR3 in DNA: TGCGCCAGCAGCTTAATCGGGGTCCCTGGGGCCAACGTCCTGACTTTC. Protein product: CASSLIGVPGANVLTF.